The 14 T cell receptor beta chains below all came from one sample that was sequenced in a study of CD8 T cells in ankylosing spondylitis. TCRdb analysed the 5' RACE reads with MiXCR anew, one entry per CDR3 protein. This repertoire shows 500,000 to 550,000 distinct CDR3 sequences, 12% found once; its top ten account for approximately 6.2%. Study findings and constraints: A TCR beta motif of roughly eight highly homologous variants appeared characteristic of ankylosing spondylitis blood.

Their cognate antigens are unknown. Sequenced input: blood, either unsorted or a sorted T cell fraction (not recorded which). The receptors originated from a male donor with ankylosing spondylitis.

V usage is TRBV3-1 and J usage is TRBJ2-3, with TRBD2 matching 8 bases. This CDR3 comprises 16 residues. CDR1 is LGHDT and CDR2 is YNNKEL in the germline V gene (reference sequence). J was trimmed by 3 bases and V by 0 bases; bases with no gene match: 5. CDR3 nucleotides: TGTGCCAGCAGCCAAGATGTGGCTAGCGGGACAGATACGCAGTATTTT. This codes for CASSQDVASGTDTQYF.

The chain uses TRBV7-9 and TRBJ2-5, with 7 positions matching TRBD1. V lost 4 bases, J lost 1 base, and 9 bases stayed unmatched. CDR3 length: 16 amino acids. Germline V CDR1 and CDR2: SEHNR, FQNEAQ (reference sequence). The CDR3 here is CASSSHPDRRQETQYF. CDR3 in DNA: TGTGCCAGCAGCTCACACCCGGACAGGCGCCAAGAGACCCAGTACTTC.

This clonotype was detected a few times. The J gene is TRBJ2-1, the V gene TRBV20-1; 13 bases are shared with TRBD2. Germline loops: CDR1 DFQATT, CDR2 SNEGSKA (reference sequence). This CDR3 comprises 14 residues. Trimming took 6 bases from V and 8 from J; bases not matched to a gene: 7. The CDR3, as DNA: TGCAGTGCCACCGGACTAGCGGGAGTCTATGAGCAGTTCTTC. Amino acid sequence: CSATGLAGVYEQFF.

This clonotype occurred a few times. The chain uses TRBV10-3 and TRBJ2-7; D might be TRBD1 (6 bases). The length of the CDR3 is 16 residues. Deletions cut 4 bases from V and 2 bases from J, with 18 bases between. Germline V CDR1 and CDR2: ENHRY, SYGVKD. The CDR3 sequence is CAISVGQGLNPYEQYF. The CDR3, as DNA: TGTGCCATCAGTGTGGGGCAGGGGCTTAACCCCTACGAGCAGTACTTC.

This chain uses TRBV11-3 with TRBJ2-7; D is undetermined. Per the germline V gene, CDR1 is SGHNT and CDR2 is YENEEA. V lost 3 bases and J 5 bases, leaving 11 bases between the germline ends. The CDR3 loop spans 13 amino acids. CDR3 sequence (DNA): TGTGCCAGCAGCTTGTGGAGTGGGAACGAGCAGTACTTC. Translation: CASSLWSGNEQYF. The whole variable domain, remainder taken from reference TRBV11-3 and TRBJ2-7, is EAGVVQSPRYKIIEKKQPVAFWCNPISGHNTLYWYLQNLGQGPELLIRYENEEAVDDSQLPKDRFSAERLKGVDSTLKIQPAELGDSAVYLCASSLWSGNEQYFGPGTRLTVT.

This clonotype was seen at least ten times. This sequence joins TRBV7-8 and TRBJ2-3; D may be TRBD2 (5 bases). The germline gives CDR1 SGHVS, CDR2 FQNEAQ. There are 15 residues in the CDR3. The V end was cut by 1 base, the J end by 2 bases, with 10 bases between. The chain's CDR3 is CASSLVSRATDTQYF. The CDR3, as DNA: TGTGCCAGCAGCTTAGTATCGCGGGCCACAGATACGCAGTATTTT.

This clonotype was recorded a few times. The chain couples TRBV6-1 to TRBJ1-1; D is perhaps TRBD1 (5 bases). The CDR3 length is 16 residues. Germline loops: CDR1 MNHNS, CDR2 SASEGT. V gave up 4 bases and J gave up 1 base, with 16 bases separating them. CDR3 DNA: TGTGCCAGCAGTGCCTACCCAGGGACGGAGAACACTGAAGCTTTCTTT. Its protein product is CASSAYPGTENTEAFF.

The chain combines TRBV5-1 with TRBJ2-7, with a possible D match to TRBD1 (5 bases). This CDR3 is 14 amino acids long. V shed 0 bases and J shed 4 bases, with 11 bases lying between them. Germline values: CDR1 SGHRS, CDR2 YFSETQ. CDR3 in DNA: TGCGCCAGCAGCTTGGATCAGGGCCCTTACGAGCAGTACTTC. Translating gives CASSLDQGPYEQYF.

The table lists this clonotype with a few counts. This rearrangement joins TRBV6-1 to TRBJ2-7; 12 positions match TRBD1. This CDR3 has 15 amino acids. Germline lookup yields CDR1 MNHNS and CDR2 SASEGT. J lost 7 bases, V lost 6 bases, and 10 bases had no gene match. This chain's CDR3 is CASSQMGQGAQEQYF. The CDR3 region has the DNA TGTGCCAGCAGCCAAATGGGACAGGGGGCGCAAGAGCAGTACTTC.

This clonotype was counted only a few times. The chain is built from TRBV9 and TRBJ2-2; D gene ambiguous. CDR1 and CDR2 from the germline V gene are SGDLS and YYNGEE. Trimming pared 0 bases from V and 6 bases from J, leaving 3 bases between. The CDR3 covers 12 residues. Here the CDR3 reads CASSVAPGELFF. CDR3 nucleotide sequence: TGTGCCAGCAGCGTAGCCCCCGGGGAGCTGTTTTTT.

The chain uses TRBV7-2 and TRBJ2-7; D perhaps matches TRBD2 (6 bases). Trimming stripped 5 bases from V and 2 bases from J, with 13 bases between. Germline V lookup: CDR1 SGHTA, CDR2 FQGNSA. This CDR3 is 14 amino acids long. CDR3 region: CASSIGTLAYEQYF. The CDR3 nucleotides read TGTGCCAGCAGCATCGGGACTCTCGCCTACGAGCAGTACTTC.

This clonotype was seen only a few times. The chain is built from TRBV4-1 and TRBJ1-2; D is possibly TRBD1 (6 bases). Between the trimmed V and J ends, which lost 1 base and 4 bases, there was a span of 13 bases. The CDR3 totals 15 residues. Germline V gene sequence: CDR1 MGHRA, CDR2 YSYEKL. The CDR3 loop reads CASSQGYGQSYGYTF. The CDR3 DNA reads TGCGCCAGCAGCCAAGGTTACGGACAGAGCTATGGCTACACCTTC.

This clonotype has just a few counts. The rearrangement links TRBV6-1 to TRBJ1-5, with a weak D call TRBD1 (5 bases). The CDR3 spans 15 residues. From germline, CDR1 is MNHNS and CDR2 SASEGT. V lost 6 bases, J lost 1 base, and 13 bases lay in between. DNA of the CDR3: TGTGCCAGCAGAACGGGACCAATGAGCAATCAGCCCCAGCATTTT. Protein product: CASRTGPMSNQPQHF.

This clonotype was seen only a few times. V and J are TRBV5-1 and TRBJ1-4; 7 bases are shared with TRBD1. This CDR3 spans 14 amino acids. The germline gives CDR1 SGHRS, CDR2 YFSETQ. Trimming at V came to 4 bases and at J to 6 bases, leaving 6 bases not matched to a gene. The CDR3 here is CASSGRGSDEKLFF. The CDR3 DNA reads as TGCGCCAGCAGCGGCAGGGGGAGTGATGAAAAACTGTTTTTT.